These T cell receptor beta chains were read from a single sample in a study of identical twins. Each CDR3 protein is one row after TCRdb ran MiXCR on the 5' RACE reads. The sample holds around 470,000 distinct CDR3 sequences, 11% to 15% seen once. These data are also associated with another study on yellow fever vaccine responses in identical twins.

What was sequenced was CD4+ T cells sorted from blood. The receptors were gathered from a woman under 30 in good health. Both conserved end residues are part of each CDR3. Fields, in order: clone size, J gene, V gene, D gene, CDR3 DNA, CDR3 protein. The D gene is left open where the match is weak. Rows may omit the clone size; those that give it use once, few, many or a size class.

size: few
J: TRBJ1-5
V: TRBV6-2/TRBV6-3
D: NA
DNA: TGTGCCAGCAGTTCGTTAATGCAGCCCCAGCATTTT
CDR3: CASSSLMQPQHF

size: few
J: TRBJ2-5
V: TRBV11-1
D: TRBD2
DNA: TGTGCCAGCAGCTCCAAGCGGGAGACGGCGACCCAGTACTTC
CDR3: CASSSKRETATQYF

size: NA
J: TRBJ2-7
V: TRBV21-1
D: NA
DNA: TGTGCCAGCTCCCCCCACCCCTACGAGCAGTACTTC
CDR3: CASSPHPYEQYF

size: NA
J: TRBJ2-6
V: TRBV6-2/TRBV6-3
D: NA
DNA: TGTGCCAGCAGCACCGGGCCACCCTCTGGGGCCAACGTCCTGACTTTC
CDR3: CASSTGPPSGANVLTF

size: NA
J: TRBJ2-1
V: TRBV4-3
D: TRBD2
DNA: TGCGCCAGCAGCCAGGGTTCGGGAGGGCTGCTTAAGAATGAGCAGTTCTTC
CDR3: CASSQGSGGLLKNEQFF

size: NA
J: TRBJ2-3
V: TRBV12-3/TRBV12-4
D: NA
DNA: TGTGCCAGCAGTTTGACCCACCCAGGGGCAGATACGCAGTATTTT
CDR3: CASSLTHPGADTQYF

size: NA
J: TRBJ2-5
V: TRBV2
D: TRBD1
DNA: TGTGCCAGCAGCCTCTTGGGACAGCAAGAGACCCAGTACTTC
CDR3: CASSLLGQQETQYF

size: few
J: TRBJ2-1
V: TRBV6-1
D: NA
DNA: TGTGCCAGCACGGGACTGGGGCTCGTCGGGGACACCTACAATGAGCAGTTCTTC
CDR3: CASTGLGLVGDTYNEQFF

size: NA
J: TRBJ2-7
V: TRBV27
D: TRBD1
DNA: TGTGCCAGCAGTGACCCCTCGACAGGGGGCTTCGAGCAGTACTTC
CDR3: CASSDPSTGGFEQYF

size: few
J: TRBJ2-7
V: TRBV7-3
D: NA
DNA: TGTGCCAGCACGCAGATCTACAGGGAGCAGTACTTC
CDR3: CASTQIYREQYF

size: many
J: TRBJ2-1
V: TRBV10-3
D: NA
DNA: TGTGCCATCAGTGAGGCCAATGAGCAGTTCTTC
CDR3: CAISEANEQFF

size: many
J: TRBJ1-3
V: TRBV29-1
D: NA
DNA: TGCAGCGTTGGACAGTTCGGAAACACCATATATTTT
CDR3: CSVGQFGNTIYF

size: few
J: TRBJ2-1
V: TRBV4-3
D: NA
DNA: TGCGCCAGCAGCACTCGGGGTTTCTTC
CDR3: CASSTRGFF

size: NA
J: TRBJ2-2
V: TRBV14
D: TRBD1
DNA: TGTGCCAGCAGCCAAGAGGGCAGGGGGCCCACCGGGGAGCTGTTTTTT
CDR3: CASSQEGRGPTGELFF

size: few
J: TRBJ2-5
V: TRBV7-9
D: NA
DNA: TGTGCCAGCAGCTGGTTGGACAAAAGAGGGGAGACCCAGTACTTC
CDR3: CASSWLDKRGETQYF

size: few
J: TRBJ2-3
V: TRBV7-8
D: TRBD1
DNA: TGTGCCAGCAGCGCAGCCGGGGACAGAATCACAGATACGCAGTATTTT
CDR3: CASSAAGDRITDTQYF

size: few
J: TRBJ2-3
V: TRBV6-2/TRBV6-3
D: NA
DNA: TGTGCCAGCAGTTACTCGTTCCAGGGAAGAACAGATACGCAGTATTTT
CDR3: CASSYSFQGRTDTQYF

size: NA
J: TRBJ2-7
V: TRBV7-9
D: TRBD2
DNA: TGTGCCAGCAGTAGCCCCGGGACTAGCACGTACGAGCAGTACTTC
CDR3: CASSSPGTSTYEQYF

size: NA
J: TRBJ2-7
V: TRBV3-1
D: NA
DNA: TGTGCCAGCAGCCTGGGCTTATTAGAGCTTCAAGAGCAGTACTTC
CDR3: CASSLGLLELQEQYF

size: NA
J: TRBJ1-5
V: TRBV12-3/TRBV12-4
D: NA
DNA: TGTGCCAGCAGTTTAGGCAGTCGGCAGCCCCAGCATTTT
CDR3: CASSLGSRQPQHF

size: NA
J: TRBJ2-1
V: TRBV18
D: TRBD2
DNA: TGTGCCAGCTCACCCTTCTCTAGCGGGAACGACAATGAGCAGTTCTTC
CDR3: CASSPFSSGNDNEQFF

size: few
J: TRBJ2-7
V: TRBV4-3
D: TRBD1
DNA: TGCGCCAGCAGCCACCCGACGACAGGGGAGCCCTACGAGCAGTACTTC
CDR3: CASSHPTTGEPYEQYF

size: NA
J: TRBJ2-3
V: TRBV11-2
D: TRBD2
DNA: TGTGCCAGCAGCTTCCTCCGGGGGGGCCGGAGCACAGATACGCAGTATTTT
CDR3: CASSFLRGGRSTDTQYF

size: few
J: TRBJ2-7
V: TRBV5-5
D: NA
DNA: TGTGCCAGCAGCTGGGAATACGAGCAGTACTTC
CDR3: CASSWEYEQYF

size: NA
J: TRBJ2-1
V: TRBV6-2/TRBV6-3
D: TRBD1
DNA: TGTGCCAGCGGTCGACAGGGGCCTTACAATGAGCAGTTCTTC
CDR3: CASGRQGPYNEQFF

size: many
J: TRBJ2-2
V: TRBV5-1
D: NA
DNA: TGCGCCAGCACCAAGGCGGACTTCGGGGAGCTGTTTTTT
CDR3: CASTKADFGELFF

size: NA
J: TRBJ1-4
V: TRBV12-3/TRBV12-4
D: NA
DNA: TGTGCCAGCAGCGGTGGTGATAATGAAAAACTGTTTTTT
CDR3: CASSGGDNEKLFF

size: few
J: TRBJ2-7
V: TRBV10-3
D: TRBD2
DNA: TGTGCCATCAGCAGGGGGGACGTCGGGACTAGCGGGAGGGCCCACGAGCAGTACTTC
CDR3: CAISRGDVGTSGRAHEQYF

size: few
J: TRBJ1-1
V: TRBV12-3/TRBV12-4
D: NA
DNA: TGTGCCAGCAGTCGCCCGCGGAACACTGAAGCTTTCTTT
CDR3: CASSRPRNTEAFF

size: NA
J: TRBJ1-5
V: TRBV29-1
D: NA
DNA: TGCAGCGTTGTTGATAATAGCAATCAGCCCCAGCATTTT
CDR3: CSVVDNSNQPQHF

size: NA
J: TRBJ2-1
V: TRBV6-2/TRBV6-3
D: NA
DNA: TGTGCCAGCAGTTACTCTTCTCAGGGGCATTATGAGCAGTTCTTC
CDR3: CASSYSSQGHYEQFF

size: many
J: TRBJ2-7
V: TRBV5-1
D: NA
DNA: TGCGCCAGCAGCTCGGGTCCCTCCTACGAGCAGTACTTC
CDR3: CASSSGPSYEQYF

size: NA
J: TRBJ2-3
V: TRBV20-1
D: TRBD2
DNA: TGCAGTAAAAGTACGGGGGGGTGGACAGATACGCAGTATTTT
CDR3: CSKSTGGWTDTQYF

size: few
J: TRBJ2-3
V: TRBV6-5
D: NA
DNA: TGTGCCAGCAGTTCCACGTTGATTAGCACAGATACGCAGTATTTT
CDR3: CASSSTLISTDTQYF

size: NA
J: TRBJ2-7
V: TRBV10-3
D: NA
DNA: TGTGCCATCAGGGGAAGGATCCTTAATGAGCAGTACTTC
CDR3: CAIRGRILNEQYF

size: NA
J: TRBJ2-1
V: TRBV27
D: NA
DNA: TGTGCCAGCAGGGGACTGGAGAGCTCCTACAATGAGCAGTTCTTC
CDR3: CASRGLESSYNEQFF

size: NA
J: TRBJ2-1
V: TRBV18
D: TRBD2
DNA: TGTGCCAGCTCACCGTTAGCGGGGGGCTTCCCCAATGAGCAGTTCTTC
CDR3: CASSPLAGGFPNEQFF

size: NA
J: TRBJ2-5
V: TRBV5-4
D: NA
DNA: TGTGCCAGCAGTTCCGCAGGATCCCAAGAGACCCAGTACTTC
CDR3: CASSSAGSQETQYF

size: NA
J: TRBJ2-1
V: TRBV7-3
D: NA
DNA: TGTGCCAGCAGCCAAGGAGCCGGGGGAGCACCTAACTCCTACAATGAGCAGTTCTTC
CDR3: CASSQGAGGAPNSYNEQFF

size: NA
J: TRBJ2-7
V: TRBV29-1
D: TRBD2
DNA: TGCAGCGCCGGGGGAGGGCCCTCCTACGAGCAGTACTTC
CDR3: CSAGGGPSYEQYF

size: few
J: TRBJ2-7
V: TRBV28
D: TRBD1
DNA: TGTGCCACTTGGGACAGGGGTAGCTCCTACGAGCAGTACTTC
CDR3: CATWDRGSSYEQYF

size: NA
J: TRBJ2-7
V: TRBV10-3
D: TRBD2
DNA: TGTGCCATCGGGACTAGCGGGACTCCCTTGTGGGAGCAGTACTTC
CDR3: CAIGTSGTPLWEQYF

size: few
J: TRBJ2-1
V: TRBV7-3
D: TRBD1
DNA: TGTGCCAGCAGCTCCAGGGGGCCCTCCTACAATGAGCAGTTCTTC
CDR3: CASSSRGPSYNEQFF

size: few
J: TRBJ2-7
V: TRBV4-3
D: NA
DNA: TGCGCCAGCAGCCAAGGGGTGGCGGGGACTCGGTACGAGCAGTACTTC
CDR3: CASSQGVAGTRYEQYF

size: NA
J: TRBJ1-1
V: TRBV28
D: NA
DNA: TGTGCCAGCAGTTTGTCCGGGGTCAGGTCGAACACTGAAGCTTTCTTT
CDR3: CASSLSGVRSNTEAFF

size: NA
J: TRBJ2-2
V: TRBV20-1
D: TRBD1
DNA: TGCAGTGCTAGGGGATCCAAGACAGGGGACACCGGGGAGCTGTTTTTT
CDR3: CSARGSKTGDTGELFF

size: NA
J: TRBJ2-5
V: TRBV20-1
D: NA
DNA: TGCAGTGCTAGAGCCCGCCTCCTACAGGGCTTGGAGACCCAGTACTTC
CDR3: CSARARLLQGLETQYF

size: NA
J: TRBJ2-1
V: TRBV6-2/TRBV6-3
D: TRBD2
DNA: TGTGCCAGCAGTTACTTGGGACTAGCGGGAGGGGGGGAGTTCTTC
CDR3: CASSYLGLAGGGEFF

size: NA
J: TRBJ2-3
V: TRBV5-1
D: TRBD1
DNA: TGCGCCAGCAGCTTGGCTGGGGACAGGGGCGCAGATACGCAGTATTTT
CDR3: CASSLAGDRGADTQYF

size: NA
J: TRBJ1-1
V: TRBV7-6
D: NA
DNA: TGTGCCAGCAGCCCGACCCTTGGCGGGACTGAAGCTTTCTTT
CDR3: CASSPTLGGTEAFF

size: many
J: TRBJ1-6
V: TRBV20-1
D: NA
DNA: TGCAGTGCTAGAGAGTTGGGGGACGGGAATTCACCCCTCCACTTT
CDR3: CSARELGDGNSPLHF

size: few
J: TRBJ2-5
V: TRBV3-1
D: TRBD2
DNA: TGTGCCAGCAGCCCGGGACTAGCGGAACCCCGGGCGTACTTC
CDR3: CASSPGLAEPRAYF

size: few
J: TRBJ2-3
V: TRBV5-1
D: NA
DNA: TGCGCCAGCAGCCCCCACGGGGGATGGACAGATACGCAGTATTTT
CDR3: CASSPHGGWTDTQYF